The rows below give T cell receptor beta chains drawn from one sample of a study of glioma-infiltrating T cells after dendritic cell vaccination. Produced via immunoSEQ multiplex PCR; TCRdb's table is partial and in-frame only. Of tens of thousands of clones in the sample, around four fifths were seen once. The sequences come from blood, collected after dendritic cell vaccination. The receptor source for this set is a human donor with glioblastoma. Each CDR3 is given with its conserved first and last residue. Each record gives: D gene, V gene, J gene, clone size, CDR3 DNA, CDR3 protein. A D gene is named only where the DNA matches it firmly. The listing skips clone size in some rows; elsewhere it reads once, few, many or a size class.

D: TRBD1
V: TRBV9
J: TRBJ2-7
size: NA
DNA: TGTGCCAGCAGCGTAGAGCCGGGACAGGGCACCTACGAGCAGTACTTC
CDR3: CASSVEPGQGTYEQYF

D: TRBD1
V: TRBV27
J: TRBJ2-7
size: NA
DNA: TGTGCCAGCAGTTTAGGGACAGGGCTGGACGAGCAGTACTTC
CDR3: CASSLGTGLDEQYF

D: NA
V: TRBV19
J: TRBJ2-1
size: NA
DNA: TGTGCCAGTAGTTCTCCCGGTATTCGCTCCTACAATGAGCAGTTCTTC
CDR3: CASSSPGIRSYNEQFF

D: NA
V: TRBV2
J: TRBJ1-5
size: NA
DNA: TGTGCCAGCAGTGTCGCGGGGCTTAGCGTTCAGCCCCAGCATTTT
CDR3: CASSVAGLSVQPQHF

D: TRBD1
V: TRBV6-5
J: TRBJ1-2
size: NA
DNA: TGTGCCAGCAGTTATTCCGGGACAGAACTTAACTATGGCTACACCTTC
CDR3: CASSYSGTELNYGYTF

D: NA
V: TRBV30
J: TRBJ1-1
size: NA
DNA: TGTGCCTGGACCCAAAAAACTGAAGCTTTCTTT
CDR3: CAWTQKTEAFF

D: TRBD2
V: TRBV7-7
J: TRBJ2-1
size: NA
DNA: TGTGCCAGCAGCTTAGACCCTAGCGGGGGGGGTGAGCAGTTCTTC
CDR3: CASSLDPSGGGEQFF

D: NA
V: TRBV7-9
J: TRBJ1-1
size: NA
DNA: TGTGCCAGCAGAGGGGGAGAGAACACTGAAGCTTTCTTT
CDR3: CASRGGENTEAFF

D: NA
V: TRBV28
J: TRBJ2-7
size: NA
DNA: TGTGCCAGCAGTTTATTCCGGGGAAGCACCTACGAGCAGTACTTC
CDR3: CASSLFRGSTYEQYF

D: NA
V: TRBV4-1
J: TRBJ2-1
size: few
DNA: TGCGCCAGCAGCCGATTCAGGGGGGCCGGCTACAATGAGCAGTTCTTC
CDR3: CASSRFRGAGYNEQFF

D: NA
V: TRBV5-1
J: TRBJ2-3
size: NA
DNA: TGCGCCAGCAGCTTGTCTGGGGCTAGCACAGATACGCAGTATTTT
CDR3: CASSLSGASTDTQYF

D: NA
V: TRBV5-4
J: TRBJ1-3
size: NA
DNA: TGTGCCAGCAGCCAAAGCAAAAACGGAAACACCATATATTTT
CDR3: CASSQSKNGNTIYF

D: TRBD1
V: TRBV11-3
J: TRBJ2-7
size: NA
DNA: TGTGCCAGCAGCCCCGGGACAGGGCTCTCCTACGAGCAGTACTTC
CDR3: CASSPGTGLSYEQYF

D: NA
V: TRBV11-2
J: TRBJ2-3
size: NA
DNA: TGTGCCAGCAGCTTAGTGGCGGGCACAGATACGCAGTATTTT
CDR3: CASSLVAGTDTQYF

D: TRBD1
V: TRBV19
J: TRBJ1-1
size: NA
DNA: TGTGCCAGTAGCCGGGACAGGAACACTGAAGCTTTCTTT
CDR3: CASSRDRNTEAFF

D: NA
V: TRBV19
J: TRBJ1-2
size: NA
DNA: TGTGCCAGTAGTATGGGCAGGGTCGGCTATGGCTACACCTTC
CDR3: CASSMGRVGYGYTF

D: TRBD2
V: TRBV7-6
J: TRBJ2-2
size: NA
DNA: TGTGCCAGCAGCGCCCTGACTAGCGGGTGGAACACCGGGGAGCTGTTTTTT
CDR3: CASSALTSGWNTGELFF

D: NA
V: TRBV15
J: TRBJ1-1
size: NA
DNA: TGTGCCACCAGCAGACGAACAATGAACACTGAAGCTTTCTTT
CDR3: CATSRRTMNTEAFF

D: NA
V: TRBV4-1
J: TRBJ2-2
size: NA
DNA: TGCGCCAGCAGCCAACCTCTCTTTGGGGCTAGCACCGGGGAGCTGTTTTTT
CDR3: CASSQPLFGASTGELFF

D: NA
V: TRBV30
J: TRBJ2-1
size: NA
DNA: TGTGCCTGGAGTGTAGAGTCCAATGAGCAGTTCTTC
CDR3: CAWSVESNEQFF

D: NA
V: TRBV6-1
J: TRBJ1-1
size: NA
DNA: TGTGCCAGCAAGTACAGGGACACTGAAGCTTTCTTT
CDR3: CASKYRDTEAFF

D: TRBD1
V: TRBV5-4
J: TRBJ2-1
size: NA
DNA: TGTGCCAGCAGCCTGGCCCGGGACAGGGAGAATGAGCAGTTCTTC
CDR3: CASSLARDRENEQFF

D: NA
V: TRBV4-1
J: TRBJ1-2
size: NA
DNA: TGCGCCAGCAGCCAAGACGGGTATGGCTACACCTTC
CDR3: CASSQDGYGYTF